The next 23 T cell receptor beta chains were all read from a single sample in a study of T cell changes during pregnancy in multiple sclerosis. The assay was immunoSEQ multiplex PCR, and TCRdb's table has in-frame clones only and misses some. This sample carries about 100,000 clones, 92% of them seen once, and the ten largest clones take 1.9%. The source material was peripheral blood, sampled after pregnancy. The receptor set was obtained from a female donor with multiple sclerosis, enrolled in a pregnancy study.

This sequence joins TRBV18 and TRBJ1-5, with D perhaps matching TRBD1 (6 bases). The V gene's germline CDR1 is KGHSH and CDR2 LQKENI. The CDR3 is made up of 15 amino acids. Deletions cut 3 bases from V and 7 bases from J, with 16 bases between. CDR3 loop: CASSPGQGTGQPQHF. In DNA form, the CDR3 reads TGTGCCAGCTCACCGGGGCAGGGGACGGGACAGCCCCAGCATTTT.

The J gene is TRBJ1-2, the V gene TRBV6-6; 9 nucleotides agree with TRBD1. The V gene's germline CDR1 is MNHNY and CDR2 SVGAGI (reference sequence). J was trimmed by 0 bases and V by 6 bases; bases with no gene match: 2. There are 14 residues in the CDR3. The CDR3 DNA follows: TGTGCCAGCAGGGGACAGGGCGCTAACTATGGCTACACCTTC. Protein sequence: CASRGQGANYGYTF.

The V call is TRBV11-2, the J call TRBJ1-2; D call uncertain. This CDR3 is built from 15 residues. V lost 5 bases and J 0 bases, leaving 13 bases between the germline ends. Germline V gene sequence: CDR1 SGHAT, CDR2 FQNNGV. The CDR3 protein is CASSTGRAANYGYTF. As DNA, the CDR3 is TGTGCCAGCAGCACCGGGAGGGCAGCTAACTATGGCTACACCTTC.

CDR3 nucleotide sequence: TGCGCCAGCAGCCGGACTAGCGGGAACACCGGGGAGCTGTTTTTT. This sequence encodes CASSRTSGNTGELFF. This chain uses TRBV5-1 with TRBJ2-2; 10 nucleotides align to TRBD2. The germline CDR1 and CDR2 sequences are SGHRS and YFSETQ. The CDR3 is made up of 15 amino acids. Trimming removed 4 bases from V and 1 base from J; junction bases left unmatched: 1.

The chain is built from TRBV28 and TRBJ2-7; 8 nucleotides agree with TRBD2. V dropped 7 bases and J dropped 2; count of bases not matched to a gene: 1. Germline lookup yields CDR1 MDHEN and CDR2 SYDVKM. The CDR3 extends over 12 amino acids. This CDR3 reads CASTGLAYEQYF. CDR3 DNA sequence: TGTGCCAGCACGGGACTAGCCTACGAGCAGTACTTC.

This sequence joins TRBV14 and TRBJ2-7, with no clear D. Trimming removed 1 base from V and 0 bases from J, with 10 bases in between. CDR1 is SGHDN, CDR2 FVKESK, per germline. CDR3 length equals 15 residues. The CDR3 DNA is TGTGCCAGCAGCCAAGGCTTGCGAATCTCCTACGAGCAGTACTTC. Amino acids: CASSQGLRISYEQYF.

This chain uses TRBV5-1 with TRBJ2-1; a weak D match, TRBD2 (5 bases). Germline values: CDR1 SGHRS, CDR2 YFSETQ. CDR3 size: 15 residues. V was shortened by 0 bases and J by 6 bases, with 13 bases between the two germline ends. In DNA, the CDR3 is TGCGCCAGCAGCTTGGAGCTAGCATCCCTCAATGAGCAGTTCTTC. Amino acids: CASSLELASLNEQFF.

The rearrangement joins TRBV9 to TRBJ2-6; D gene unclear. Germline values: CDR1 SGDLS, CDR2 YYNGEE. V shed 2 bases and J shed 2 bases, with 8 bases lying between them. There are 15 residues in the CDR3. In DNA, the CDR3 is TGTGCCAGCAGCGTGGAGATGGCTGGGGCCAACGTCCTGACTTTC. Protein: CASSVEMAGANVLTF.

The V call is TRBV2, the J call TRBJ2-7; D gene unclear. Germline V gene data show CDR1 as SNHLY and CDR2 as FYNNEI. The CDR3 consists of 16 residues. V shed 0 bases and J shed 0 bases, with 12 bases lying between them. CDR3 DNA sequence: TGTGCCAGCAGTGAAGCGAGTCACGCGAGCTCCTACGAGCAGTACTTC. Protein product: CASSEASHASSYEQYF.

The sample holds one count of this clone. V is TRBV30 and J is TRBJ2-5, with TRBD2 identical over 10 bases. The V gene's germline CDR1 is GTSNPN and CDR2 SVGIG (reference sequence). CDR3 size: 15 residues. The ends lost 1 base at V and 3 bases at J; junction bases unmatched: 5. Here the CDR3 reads CAWSAKGLAEETQYF. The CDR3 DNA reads TGTGCCTGGAGTGCCAAAGGACTAGCGGAAGAGACCCAGTACTTC.

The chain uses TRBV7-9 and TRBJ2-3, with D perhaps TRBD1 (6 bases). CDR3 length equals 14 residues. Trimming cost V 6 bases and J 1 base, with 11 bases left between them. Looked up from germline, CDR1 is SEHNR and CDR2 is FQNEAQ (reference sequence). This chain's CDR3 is CASSPRQGTDTQYF. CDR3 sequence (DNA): TGTGCCAGCAGTCCCAGACAGGGCACAGATACGCAGTATTTT.

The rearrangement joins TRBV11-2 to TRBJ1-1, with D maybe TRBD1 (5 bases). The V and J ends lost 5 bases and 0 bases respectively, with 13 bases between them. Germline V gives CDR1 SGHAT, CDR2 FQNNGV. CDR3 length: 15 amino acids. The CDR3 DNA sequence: TGTGCCAGCAGCCCAGGGACTAGGATGAACACTGAAGCTTTCTTT. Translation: CASSPGTRMNTEAFF.

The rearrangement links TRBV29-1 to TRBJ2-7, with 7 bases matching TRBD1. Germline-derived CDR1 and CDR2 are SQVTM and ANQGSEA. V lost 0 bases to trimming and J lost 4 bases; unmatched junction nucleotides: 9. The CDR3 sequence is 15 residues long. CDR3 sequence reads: CSVEDRKGGKYEQYF. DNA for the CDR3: TGCAGCGTTGAAGATCGGAAAGGGGGCAAGTACGAGCAGTACTTC.

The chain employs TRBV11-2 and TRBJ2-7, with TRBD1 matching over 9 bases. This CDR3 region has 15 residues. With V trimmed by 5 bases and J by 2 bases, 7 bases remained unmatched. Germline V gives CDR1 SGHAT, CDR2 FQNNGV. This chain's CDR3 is CASSPRQGGTYEQYF. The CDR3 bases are TGTGCCAGCAGCCCGCGACAGGGGGGGACCTACGAGCAGTACTTC.

The CDR3 coding sequence is TGTGCCAGCCAGGGGGGAGGCACCGGGGAGCTGTTTTTT. Encoded protein: CASQGGGTGELFF. This sequence joins TRBV28 and TRBJ2-2; a possible D gene is TRBD1 (7 bases). Germline V lookup: CDR1 MDHEN, CDR2 SYDVKM. Trimming cost V 8 bases and J 4 bases, with 11 bases left between them. The CDR3 consists of 13 residues. Using reference TRBV28 and TRBJ2-2 for the parts outside the CDR3, the full variable domain is DVKVTQSSRYLVKRTGEKVFLECVQDMDHENMFWYRQDPGLGLRLIYFSYDVKMKEKGDIPEGYSVSREKKERFSLILESASTNQTSMYLCASQGGGTGELFFGEGSRLTVL.

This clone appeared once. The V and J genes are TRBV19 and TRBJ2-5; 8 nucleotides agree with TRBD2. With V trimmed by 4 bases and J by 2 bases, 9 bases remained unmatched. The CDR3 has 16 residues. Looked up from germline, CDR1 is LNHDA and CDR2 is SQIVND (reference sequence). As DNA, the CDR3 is TGTGCCAGTAGTAAGCTTGTAGCGGGGAGACAAGAGACCCAGTACTTC. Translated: CASSKLVAGRQETQYF.

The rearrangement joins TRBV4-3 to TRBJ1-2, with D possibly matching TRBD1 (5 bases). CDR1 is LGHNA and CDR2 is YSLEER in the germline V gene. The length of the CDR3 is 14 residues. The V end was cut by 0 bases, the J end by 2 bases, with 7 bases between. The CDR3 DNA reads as TGCGCCAGCAGCCAAGAGGGGGGGAACTATGGCTACACCTTC. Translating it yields CASSQEGGNYGYTF.

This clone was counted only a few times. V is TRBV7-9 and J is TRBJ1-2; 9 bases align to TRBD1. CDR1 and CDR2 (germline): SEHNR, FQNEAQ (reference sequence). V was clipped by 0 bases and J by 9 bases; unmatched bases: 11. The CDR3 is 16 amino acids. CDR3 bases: TGTGCCAGCAGCTTAGCCCAAAATCCGGGACAGGGTAGCTACACCTTC. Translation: CASSLAQNPGQGSYTF.

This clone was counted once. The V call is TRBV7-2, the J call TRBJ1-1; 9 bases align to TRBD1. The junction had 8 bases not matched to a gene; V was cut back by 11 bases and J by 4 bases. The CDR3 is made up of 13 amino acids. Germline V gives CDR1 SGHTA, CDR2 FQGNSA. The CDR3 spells CAVRDRVGTEAFF. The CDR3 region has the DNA TGTGCCGTACGGGACAGGGTGGGCACTGAAGCTTTCTTT.

CDR3 loop: CASSLGTSGSASSYNEQFF. CDR3 nucleotides: TGCGCCAGCAGCTTGGGGACTAGCGGGAGCGCTTCCTCCTACAATGAGCAGTTCTTC. The chain couples TRBV5-1 to TRBJ2-1; 13 bases are shared with TRBD2. V lost 0 bases, J lost 0 bases, and 6 bases stayed unmatched. This CDR3 has 19 amino acids. Per the germline V gene, CDR1 is SGHRS and CDR2 is YFSETQ.

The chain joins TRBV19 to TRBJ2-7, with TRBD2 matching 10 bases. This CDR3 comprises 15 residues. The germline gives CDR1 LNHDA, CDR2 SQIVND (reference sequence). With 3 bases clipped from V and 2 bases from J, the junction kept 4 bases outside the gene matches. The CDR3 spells CASSIQLAGTYEQYF. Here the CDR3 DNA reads TGTGCCAGTAGTATTCAACTAGCGGGGACCTACGAGCAGTACTTC.

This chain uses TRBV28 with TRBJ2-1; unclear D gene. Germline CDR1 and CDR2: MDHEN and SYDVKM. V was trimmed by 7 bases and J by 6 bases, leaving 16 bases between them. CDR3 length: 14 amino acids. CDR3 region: CASNPAPRGNEQFF. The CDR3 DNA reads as TGTGCCAGCAACCCGGCCCCGAGAGGCAATGAGCAGTTCTTC. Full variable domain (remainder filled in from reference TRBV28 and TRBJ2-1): DVKVTQSSRYLVKRTGEKVFLECVQDMDHENMFWYRQDPGLGLRLIYFSYDVKMKEKGDIPEGYSVSREKKERFSLILESASTNQTSMYLCASNPAPRGNEQFFGPGTRLTVL.

CDR3 in amino acids: CASSLGPRRVAGELFF. The CDR3 DNA reads TGTGCCAGCAGCTTAGGACCCAGGAGGGTCGCCGGGGAGCTGTTTTTT. This sequence joins TRBV7-2 and TRBJ2-2; D is perhaps TRBD2 (6 bases). V dropped 1 base and J dropped 6 bases, with 15 bases sitting between them. CDR1 is SGHTA and CDR2 is FQGNSA in the germline V gene. The CDR3 has 16 residues.